These 14 T cell receptor beta chains were sequenced from one sample in a study of T cells after yellow fever vaccination. TCRdb processed the 5' RACE reads anew with MiXCR; each CDR3 protein has one entry. This repertoire shows 200,000 to 300,000 distinct CDR3 sequences, 6% to 8% found once; its top ten account for 1% to 1.2%. The sample consisted of CD4+ T cells sorted from PBMCs, taken on the day of the yellow fever booster vaccination. The receptors derive from a man aged 25-40 years who received the YFV17D yellow fever vaccine.

This clonotype showed up many times. The CDR3 bases are TGTGCCAGCAGTACCGGAGGGACCGCCAAAAACATTCAGTACTTC. Its protein is CASSTGGTAKNIQYF. The rearrangement links TRBV6-1 to TRBJ2-4, with D possibly being TRBD2 (6 bases). The CDR3 is made up of 15 amino acids. CDR1 and CDR2 (germline): MNHNS, SASEGT. Trimming pared 5 bases from V and 1 base from J, leaving 12 bases between.

The rearrangement links TRBV20-1 to TRBJ2-7, with a weak D call TRBD1 (6 bases). V shed 6 bases and J shed 2 bases, with 23 bases lying between them. The CDR3 sequence is 16 residues long. Germline values: CDR1 DFQATT, CDR2 SNEGSKA (reference sequence). CDR3 in DNA: TGCAGTGCACAGGGCCAGTCAGGTTCGGTCCCCTACGAGCAGTACTTC. Protein product: CSAQGQSGSVPYEQYF.

Only a few counts were recorded for this clonotype. This chain connects TRBV24-1 to TRBJ1-2; D not resolved. With 7 bases removed from V and 3 bases from J, the gap between germline ends came to 5 bases. The CDR3 is 11 residues long. In germline, CDR1 is KGHDR, CDR2 SFDVKD. The CDR3 protein is CATRGDYGYTF. CDR3 coding DNA: TGTGCCACCAGGGGAGACTATGGCTACACCTTC.

This clonotype has only a few counts. The chain carries TRBV11-2 and TRBJ2-5; weak D call: TRBD1 (6 bases). The CDR3 is made up of 14 amino acids. Trimming left V 1 base short and J 5 bases short, with 11 bases between. Looked up from germline, CDR1 is SGHAT and CDR2 is FQNNGV. The CDR3 DNA reads TGTGCCAGCAGCTTAGTAAGGGGGATGGAGACCCAGTACTTC. Protein: CASSLVRGMETQYF.

V gene TRBV20-1 combines with J gene TRBJ1-5; 7 nucleotides align to TRBD1. This CDR3 has 16 amino acids. The V gene end was trimmed by 2 bases and the J gene end by 5 bases; junction bases not matched to a gene: 12. Germline V lookup: CDR1 DFQATT, CDR2 SNEGSKA (reference sequence). The CDR3 DNA reads as TGCAGTGCTAGACCCATGGGGACAGAGGACCATCAGCCCCAGCATTTT. Its protein product is CSARPMGTEDHQPQHF.

A few counts support this clonotype. V usage is TRBV5-1 and J usage is TRBJ2-7, with 7 positions matching TRBD1. The J segment lost 6 bases and the V segment lost 4 bases, leaving 7 bases of the junction unmatched. Germline V CDR1 and CDR2: SGHRS, YFSETQ. The CDR3 loop spans 13 amino acids. DNA for the CDR3: TGCGCCAGCAGCGCGTCCGGGACAGTCGAGCAGTACTTC. Protein: CASSASGTVEQYF. Based on the CDR3 plus reference TRBV5-1 and TRBJ2-7, the full variable domain is KAGVTQTPRYLIKTRGQQVTLSCSPISGHRSVSWYQQTPGQGLQFLFEYFSETQRNKGNFPGRFSGRQFSNSRSEMNVSTLELGDSALYLCASSASGTVEQYFGPGTRLTVT.

The chain joins TRBV18 to TRBJ2-7; D gene unclear. The CDR3 totals 12 residues. Trimming stripped 6 bases from V and 2 bases from J, with 8 bases between. The V gene's germline CDR1 is KGHSH and CDR2 LQKENI. CDR3 nucleotides: TGTGCCAGCTCGGGCAGTGCCTACGAGCAGTACTTC. Translated: CASSGSAYEQYF.

This sequence joins TRBV10-3 and TRBJ2-3; 8 positions agree with TRBD2. V lost 0 bases to trimming and J lost 1 base; unmatched junction nucleotides: 3. The germline V gene encodes CDR1 ENHRY and CDR2 SYGVKD. The CDR3 runs 16 residues. This CDR3 reads CAISESELAGTDTQYF. CDR3 sequence (DNA): TGTGCCATCAGTGAGTCGGAACTAGCGGGCACAGATACGCAGTATTTT.

This clonotype was picked up many times. This chain uses TRBV20-1 with TRBJ2-1, with D possibly TRBD1 on 6 matching bases. Germline loops: CDR1 DFQATT, CDR2 SNEGSKA (reference sequence). Trimming took off 5 bases at V and 15 bases at J, with 20 bases between the two ends. The CDR3 is 12 residues long. CDR3 in DNA: TGCAGTGCTGGGGACATGCGGCCGGGTCTGTTCTTC. Protein sequence: CSAGDMRPGLFF.

The sample holds many counts of this clonotype. The chain recombines TRBV7-2 with TRBJ2-7; the D gene is possibly TRBD1 (6 bases). There are 13 residues in the CDR3. Between the trimmed V and J ends, which lost 1 base and 5 bases, there was a span of 9 bases. The germline V gene encodes CDR1 SGHTA and CDR2 FQGNSA. CDR3 sequence reads: CASSLVRTDEQYF. CDR3 nucleotide sequence: TGTGCCAGCAGCTTAGTCCGGACAGACGAGCAGTACTTC.

The genes are TRBV10-3 and TRBJ2-5; D may correspond to TRBD1 or TRBD2 (5 bases each). Looked up from germline, CDR1 is ENHRY and CDR2 is SYGVKD. V was clipped by 3 bases and J by 3 bases, with 11 bases between them. There are 14 residues in the CDR3. The CDR3 protein is CAISDSGTEETQYF. The CDR3 region has the DNA TGTGCCATCAGTGATTCCGGGACGGAAGAGACCCAGTACTTC.

This clonotype was seen ten or more times. The rearrangement joins TRBV10-3 to TRBJ2-1; 14 positions agree with TRBD2. The CDR3 has 20 amino acids. Germline V lookup: CDR1 ENHRY, CDR2 SYGVKD. Losses at the gene ends were 0 bases for V and 2 bases for J; bases not matched to a gene: 9. The CDR3 reads CAISESMGLAGARAYNEQFF. For the CDR3, the DNA is TGTGCCATCAGTGAGTCTATGGGACTAGCGGGAGCTAGGGCCTACAATGAGCAGTTCTTC.

This clonotype was recorded a few times. The genes are TRBV6-2 or TRBV6-3 and TRBJ2-7; 11 nucleotides line up with TRBD2. This CDR3 has 16 amino acids. The junction had 4 bases not matched to a gene; V was cut back by 2 bases and J by 1 base. CDR1 is MNHEY, CDR2 SVGEGT, per germline. CDR3 DNA: TGTGCCAGCAGTTACGCGACTAGCGGGATGTCCTACGAGCAGTACTTC. Translated: CASSYATSGMSYEQYF.

This clonotype was seen at least ten times. The V and J genes are TRBV11-1 and TRBJ1-1, with D hard to call. The CDR3 covers 13 residues. CDR1 is SGHAT and CDR2 is FQDESV in the germline V gene (reference sequence). V was trimmed by 7 bases and J by 5 bases, leaving 14 bases between them. CDR3 DNA sequence: TGTGCCAGCAAAGGGAGGGTGGAGACTGAAGCTTTCTTT. It yields the protein CASKGRVETEAFF.